The rows below give T cell receptor beta chains drawn from one sample of a study of beta chain features in type 1 diabetes. Using immunoSEQ multiplex PCR, the repertoire was profiled, and TCRdb retains in-frame clones only, with some absent. This repertoire shows about 120,000 clones, less than 20% found once; its top ten account for about 2.1%. Sequences were obtained from central memory CD4+ T cells from blood. The receptors stem from a man aged 25-45 years with type 1 diabetes. Each CDR3 is given with its conserved first and last residue. A D gene is named only where the DNA matches it firmly. Expanded clones get a size class; other rows say once, few or many, or leave the size out.

J	D	size	V	DNA	CDR3
TRBJ2-1	TRBD2	NA	TRBV4-2	TGTGCCAGCAGCCAAGTGGCGACTAGCGAAGAGCAGTTCTTC	CASSQVATSEEQFF
TRBJ2-1	NA	NA	TRBV7-2	TGTGCCAGCAGCCTCCTAGGTCCGAGCTCCTACAATGAGCAGTTCTTC	CASSLLGPSSYNEQFF
TRBJ2-5	NA	many	TRBV9	TGTGCCAGCAGCGTCCAGGGTGAAGAGACCCAGTACTTC	CASSVQGEETQYF
TRBJ2-5	NA	few	TRBV4-2	TGTGCCAGCAGCCAAGGCCTTAGGCGAGCGGAACAAGAGACCCAGTACTTC	CASSQGLRRAEQETQYF
TRBJ1-2	NA	NA	TRBV28	TGTGCCAGCAGTTTATGGGACAGAGCCTATGGCTACACCTTC	CASSLWDRAYGYTF
TRBJ2-6	NA	many	TRBV4-1	TGCGCCAGCAGCCAAGACGCAGGCTCTGGGGCCAACGTCCTGACTTTC	CASSQDAGSGANVLTF
TRBJ2-1	NA	many	TRBV25-1	TGTGCCAGCAGTGAATATAGGGGGACGTACAATGAGCAGTTCTTC	CASSEYRGTYNEQFF
TRBJ1-2	NA	NA	TRBV27	TGTGCCAGCAGGCAAACCGACGGTAGTGGCTACACCTTC	CASRQTDGSGYTF
TRBJ1-4	NA	once	TRBV25-1	TGTGCCAGCAGTGAATATAAGGCCTCTCGGGTAGGAGAAAAACTGTTTTTT	CASSEYKASRVGEKLFF
TRBJ2-1	NA	NA	TRBV6-5	TGTGCCAGCAGGGTTCAGACGGGAGTGCCTGAGCAGTTCTTC	CASRVQTGVPEQFF
TRBJ2-5	TRBD1	NA	TRBV29-1	TGCAGCGTTCTTAAAACAGGGGGACTCCAAGAGACCCAGTACTTC	CSVLKTGGLQETQYF
TRBJ1-5	TRBD1	many	TRBV4-2	TGTGCCAGCAGCCAACTGACAGGGGAAGGCAATCAGCCCCAGCATTTT	CASSQLTGEGNQPQHF
TRBJ2-7	TRBD1	NA	TRBV10-3	TGTGCCATCAGCAGGGACAGACGGGAGCAGTACTTC	CAISRDRREQYF
TRBJ1-3	NA	few	TRBV5-6	TGTGCCAGCAGCCGACAGACCGGAAACTCTGGAAACACCATATATTTT	CASSRQTGNSGNTIYF
TRBJ1-4	TRBD1	few	TRBV5-1	TGCGCCAGCAGCTGGGAGGGACAGGGAAATGAAAAACTGTTTTTT	CASSWEGQGNEKLFF
TRBJ2-5	TRBD2	NA	TRBV5-1	TGCGCCAGCAGCTCGGGACTAGCGGGGGAGACCCAGTACTTC	CASSSGLAGETQYF
TRBJ2-2	NA	few	TRBV19	TGTGCCAGTATTGGCAGGAGGGACACCGGGGAGCTGTTTTTT	CASIGRRDTGELFF
TRBJ2-1	NA	NA	TRBV29-1	TGCAGCGGTGCGAGGACGATGGGTGAGGGACAGTTCTTC	CSGARTMGEGQFF
TRBJ1-2	TRBD1	few	TRBV4-2	TGTGCCAGCAGCCAACAGGGGGCAGGGAGCGGCTACACCTTC	CASSQQGAGSGYTF
TRBJ2-5	TRBD2	NA	TRBV25-1	TGTGCCATCCCTTGGCGGGGGGAGACCCAGTACTTC	CAIPWRGETQYF
TRBJ2-3	TRBD1	NA	TRBV4-3	TGCGCCAGCAGCCAAGTGTCAGGGGGCCGGACAGATACGCAGTATTTT	CASSQVSGGRTDTQYF
TRBJ1-4	NA	few	TRBV30	TGTGCCTGGAGTATAGGGGGTAATGAAAAACTGTTTTTT	CAWSIGGNEKLFF
TRBJ2-3	NA	NA	TRBV7-3	TGTGCCAGCAGCTTAGGAAGCGGCGACACAGATACGCAGTATTTT	CASSLGSGDTDTQYF
TRBJ2-3	NA	few	TRBV5-1	TGCGCCAGCAGCTTGGGGGAGGGCACAGATACGCAGTATTTT	CASSLGEGTDTQYF
TRBJ2-7	TRBD2	NA	TRBV7-9	TGTGCCAGCAGCCAACCCGAGCGGGGGTCCTACGAGCAGTACTTC	CASSQPERGSYEQYF
TRBJ2-1	TRBD1	few	TRBV9	TGTGCCAGCAGCGTATCCCAGGGGGACCTCTACAATGAGCAGTTCTTC	CASSVSQGDLYNEQFF
TRBJ2-5	TRBD1	NA	TRBV7-2	TGTGCCAGCAGCCACGACAGGGGGCGGGGGGAGACCCAGTACTTC	CASSHDRGRGETQYF
TRBJ1-2	NA	NA	TRBV7-2	TGTGCCAGCACCCCCATGGGGGGCAGCTATGGCTACACCTTC	CASTPMGGSYGYTF
TRBJ2-6	NA	few	TRBV28	TGTGCCAGCAGCCGCTACCTGGAGGGGTCTGGGGCCAACGTCCTGACTTTC	CASSRYLEGSGANVLTF
TRBJ1-2	NA	NA	TRBV9	TGTGCCAGCAGCGTAGCAGGTTCAGCTAACTATGGCTACACCTTC	CASSVAGSANYGYTF
TRBJ1-2	NA	few	TRBV7-2	TGTGCCAGCAGCCCGGGGCGGAACTATGGCTACACCTTC	CASSPGRNYGYTF
TRBJ1-5	TRBD1	NA	TRBV19	TGTGCCAGTAGTTGGACAGGAGGAAATCAGCCCCAGCATTTT	CASSWTGGNQPQHF
TRBJ1-2	TRBD1	NA	TRBV7-2	TGTGCCAGCAGCTTAGAGAACAGGGGCTATGGCTACACCTTC	CASSLENRGYGYTF
TRBJ2-3	NA	few	TRBV29-1	TGCAGCGTTGGGCAGAAGGGATTCACAGATACGCAGTATTTT	CSVGQKGFTDTQYF
TRBJ2-4	NA	few	TRBV5-6	TGTGCCAGCAGCCGACAATTAGTAGTCCGCATTCAGTACTTC	CASSRQLVVRIQYF
TRBJ2-3	NA	NA	TRBV7-8	TGTGCCAGCAGCTTAGCGGGGGCCAGGGAGACAGATACGCAGTATTTT	CASSLAGARETDTQYF
TRBJ1-1	TRBD1	few	TRBV18	TGTGCCAGCTCACCTGGACAGGGTATTTACCCTGAAGCTTTCTTT	CASSPGQGIYPEAFF
TRBJ2-3	NA	many	TRBV6-5	TGTGCCAGCAGCTCCTGGTCTGGGACCCAGTATTTT	CASSSWSGTQYF
TRBJ2-2	TRBD1	few	TRBV7-2	TGTGCCAGCAGCGTGTACAGGGGTACAACGAACACCGGGGAGCTGTTTTTT	CASSVYRGTTNTGELFF
TRBJ1-5	NA	few	TRBV27	TGTGCCAGCAGTCCCCTGACAGGCAATCAGCCCCAGCATTTT	CASSPLTGNQPQHF
TRBJ2-5	TRBD2	NA	TRBV7-2	TGTGCCAGCAGCCCGAGACTAGCTCGTGGAGAGACCCAGTACTTC	CASSPRLARGETQYF
TRBJ2-1	TRBD1	many	TRBV23-1	TGCGCCAGCAGTCAATCGAGGGGACAGGGTCACAATGAGCAGTTCTTC	CASSQSRGQGHNEQFF
TRBJ2-1	TRBD1	NA	TRBV4-2	TGTGCCAGCAGCAAACTATCGGGACAGGGTTACAATGAGCAGTTCTTC	CASSKLSGQGYNEQFF
TRBJ2-1	TRBD2	NA	TRBV6-6	TGTGCCAGCAGAGCCGGCGGGGGCTCCTACAATGAGCAGTTCTTC	CASRAGGGSYNEQFF
TRBJ2-3	NA	many	TRBV7-2	TGTGCCAGCAGCTTCTCGACGGGGGCTAGCACAGATACGCAGTATTTT	CASSFSTGASTDTQYF
TRBJ2-1	NA	few	TRBV29-1	TGCAGCGTTGAGGGCGGGGACGGCAGTGATGATGAGCAGTTCTTC	CSVEGGDGSDDEQFF
TRBJ2-1	NA	many	TRBV20-1	TGCAGTGCTAGCCCCCAAAATGAGCAGTTCTTC	CSASPQNEQFF
TRBJ2-7	TRBD1	few	TRBV10-3	TGTGCCATCCGACGGGACAGCGTTTACGAGCAGTACTTC	CAIRRDSVYEQYF